This T cell receptor (beta chain) was captured in a study of blood T cell repertoires in COVID-19. Study-level background: The United States, Italy and Spain were the sources of the acute and convalescent COVID-19 samples. The analysed material was cDNA or gDNA that came from T cells, B-cell-depleted T cells, or PBMCs.

Under the authors' procedure: From reference gene primer amplification, estimates of nucleated cell counts were derived. Assay used: immunoSEQ multiplex PCR; TCRdb lists only in-frame clones, some missing. V and J calls plus clone size are reproduced from that table; the DNA served to infer D and trimming. The sample shows roughly 40,000 clones, around nine tenths of them seen only once. The germline gives CDR1 SGHTS, CDR2 YDEGEE. The CDR3 consists of 15 residues. Trimming pared 1 base from V and 4 bases from J, leaving 12 bases between. What was sequenced was peripheral blood. This receptor was obtained from a human donor in a cohort sampled during active COVID-19. The chain links TRBV5-8 to TRBJ2-1; a possible D gene is TRBD1 (5 bases). In nucleotides, the CDR3 is TGTGCCAGCAGCTTGCGACAGTCCCCGTACAATGAGCAGTTCTTC. Translating gives CASSLRQSPYNEQFF. The whole variable domain, remainder taken from reference TRBV5-8 and TRBJ2-1, is EAGVTQSPTHLIKTRGQQATLRCSPISGHTSVYWYQQALGLGLQFLLWYDEGEERNRGNFPPRFSGRQFPNYSSELNVNALELEDSALYLCASSLRQSPYNEQFFGPGTRLTVL.